The 28 T cell receptor beta chains given below trace back to one sample, sequenced in a study of blood T cell repertoires in COVID-19. This table comes from immunoSEQ multiplex PCR, and its TCRdb copy is limited to in-frame clones, with some not included. The sample contains about 110,000 clones, around three quarters of which appear only once. The source material was peripheral blood. Receptors originate from a human donor in a cohort sampled during active or convalescent COVID-19.

This clone appeared a single time. CDR3 loop: CASRITSGSTDTQYF. In DNA, the CDR3 is TGTGCCAGCAGGATTACTAGCGGGAGTACAGATACGCAGTATTTT. The chain has TRBV5-5 and TRBJ2-3; 11 bases are a match to TRBD2. The trim removed 5 bases at V and 3 bases at J, leaving 5 bases unmatched. CDR3 length: 15 residues. Germline lookup yields CDR1 SGHKS and CDR2 YYEKEE (reference sequence).

V is TRBV5-4 and J is TRBJ1-2; 9 bases align to TRBD1. This CDR3 has 15 residues. Trimming took 4 bases from V and 5 from J; bases not matched to a gene: 9. The V gene's germline CDR1 is SGHNT and CDR2 YYREEE (reference sequence). In DNA, the CDR3 is TGTGCCAGCAGCGATCGGGACAGGGTGCAGTATGGCTACACCTTC. Residues: CASSDRDRVQYGYTF.

The rearrangement joins TRBV10-3 to TRBJ2-7; D gene unclear. The CDR3 extends over 14 amino acids. V lost 1 base, J lost 0 bases, and 7 bases lay in between. Germline CDR1 reads ENHRY; CDR2 reads SYGVKD. CDR3 residues: CAISELGSSYEQYF. The CDR3 bases are TGTGCCATCAGTGAGTTGGGCAGCTCCTACGAGCAGTACTTC.

This clone has a handful of counts. The chain couples TRBV9 to TRBJ2-3, with TRBD2 matching 8 bases. V lost 4 bases to trimming and J lost 6 bases; unmatched junction nucleotides: 13. This CDR3 has 16 residues. Germline V gives CDR1 SGDLS, CDR2 YYNGEE. CDR3 region: CASSLAGSSGSDTQYF. The DNA for the CDR3 is TGTGCCAGCAGCTTAGCAGGGTCTAGCGGGTCGGATACGCAGTATTTT.

This sequence joins TRBV11-2 and TRBJ2-7; possibly TRBD2 for D (7 bases). V shed 8 bases and J shed 3 bases, with 14 bases lying between them. This CDR3 comprises 13 residues. Germline V gene lookup returns CDR1 SGHAT and CDR2 FQNNGV. The CDR3 nucleotides are TGTGCCAGCGCTCTAGGGGGGGGCTACGAGCAGTACTTC. It yields the protein CASALGGGYEQYF.

In this sample, this clone turned up once. V is TRBV6-2 or TRBV6-3 and J is TRBJ2-7; 9 bases align to TRBD1. This CDR3 is built from 16 residues. V gave up 2 bases and J gave up 0 bases; unmatched junction bases: 5. Germline V gene sequence: CDR1 MNHEY, CDR2 SVGEGT. CDR3 sequence reads: CASSYRQGGYSYEQYF. The CDR3 nucleotides are TGTGCCAGCAGTTACCGACAGGGGGGTTACTCCTACGAGCAGTACTTC.

V usage is TRBV27 and J usage is TRBJ1-1, with 11 bases that match TRBD1. This CDR3 is 13 amino acids long. Germline V CDR1 and CDR2: MNHEY, SMNVEV (reference sequence). The V segment lost 4 bases and the J segment 7 bases; nucleotides outside the gene matches: 2. This CDR3 reads CASSSGQGVEAFF. CDR3 DNA sequence: TGTGCCAGCAGTTCGGGACAGGGGGTTGAAGCTTTCTTT.

A single count supports this clone. V and J are TRBV27 and TRBJ2-1; TRBD1 is a possible D gene (5 bases). V was shortened by 1 base and J by 9 bases, with 28 bases between the two germline ends. Looked up from germline, CDR1 is MNHEY and CDR2 is SMNVEV (reference sequence). The CDR3 is made up of 19 amino acids. The DNA for the CDR3 is TGTGCCAGCAGTTTATTCCGACAGAAAGGCAGTGGGTACAATGGTGAGCAGTTCTTC. Translating gives CASSLFRQKGSGYNGEQFF.

The chain employs TRBV27 and TRBJ2-1; 9 positions match TRBD2. CDR3 length: 15 residues. The V and J ends lost 5 bases and 4 bases, in that order; junction bases with no gene match: 6. CDR1 and CDR2 from the germline V gene are MNHEY and SMNVEV (reference sequence). The CDR3 loop reads CASSLGSGRYNEQFF. The CDR3 coding sequence is TGTGCCAGCAGTCTTGGTAGCGGGAGATACAATGAGCAGTTCTTC.

The chain is built from TRBV6-5 and TRBJ2-5, with 9 bases aligning to TRBD1. This CDR3 has 14 residues. The J segment lost 5 bases and the V segment lost 2 bases, leaving 3 bases of the junction unmatched. Germline-derived CDR1 and CDR2 are MNHEY and SVGAGI. The CDR3: CASSYGTGGETQYF. CDR3 bases: TGTGCCAGCAGTTACGGTACAGGGGGCGAGACCCAGTACTTC.

This clone was seen a few times. CDR3 residues: CATSRSLGGNQPQHF. The CDR3 coding sequence is TGTGCCACCAGCAGGTCCCTAGGAGGCAATCAGCCCCAGCATTTT. The J gene is TRBJ1-5, the V gene TRBV15; D uncertain. Trimming removed 3 bases at V and 2 bases at J, with 11 bases between. CDR3 length equals 15 residues. From germline, CDR1 is LNHNV and CDR2 YYDKDF (reference sequence).

This sequence joins TRBV7-9 and TRBJ2-2; 12 nucleotides agree with TRBD1. The CDR3 has 16 amino acids. Germline V gene sequence: CDR1 SEHNR, CDR2 FQNEAQ (reference sequence). Losses at the gene ends were 5 bases for V and 5 bases for J; bases not matched to a gene: 6. The CDR3 here is CASSPGDRGRTGELFF. In DNA form, the CDR3 reads TGTGCCAGCAGCCCAGGGGACAGGGGGCGAACCGGGGAGCTGTTTTTT.

The chain joins TRBV12-3 or TRBV12-4 to TRBJ1-2; TRBD1 matches at 8 bases. J gave up 2 bases and V 5 bases, and 1 base lay outside the gene matches. This CDR3 has 13 amino acids. The CDR3 region has the DNA TGTGCCAGCAGTGACAGGGGAAACTATGGCTACACCTTC. Protein sequence: CASSDRGNYGYTF.

The chain recombines TRBV6-5 with TRBJ1-1; D remains ambiguous. Trimming shortened V by 10 bases and J by 3 bases, and 18 bases separated the two germline ends. CDR3 length: 14 amino acids. From germline, CDR1 is MNHEY and CDR2 SVGAGI. The CDR3 is CATSIGLYDTEAFF. CDR3 in DNA: TGTGCCACCTCGATTGGGCTCTACGACACTGAAGCTTTCTTT.

The chain couples TRBV28 to TRBJ2-2, with TRBD2 identical over 7 bases. Germline trimming cut 6 bases from V and 7 bases from J; bases unmatched to any gene: 14. Germline V gene lookup returns CDR1 MDHEN and CDR2 SYDVKM. CDR3 length: 16 residues. This CDR3 reads CASRSTSAHRIGELFF. The CDR3, as DNA: TGTGCCAGCAGATCTACTAGCGCCCATAGGATCGGGGAGCTGTTTTTT.

This chain joins TRBV19 and TRBJ2-7; a weak D match, TRBD2 (6 bases). This CDR3 is built from 15 residues. V was trimmed by 2 bases and J by 2 bases, leaving 13 bases between them. Germline-derived CDR1 and CDR2 are LNHDA and SQIVND (reference sequence). The chain's CDR3 is CASSIFGGMAYEQYF. The CDR3 nucleotides are TGTGCCAGTAGTATATTCGGAGGGATGGCCTACGAGCAGTACTTC.

This chain uses TRBV6-5 with TRBJ2-1; TRBD2 might be the D (5 bases). The V end lost 2 bases, the J end lost 7 bases, and 18 bases lay between the germline ends. The length of the CDR3 is 16 residues. Germline CDR1 is MNHEY and CDR2 is SVGAGI. The CDR3 loop reads CASSYPIGRGRNEQFF. The CDR3 nucleotides are TGTGCCAGCAGTTACCCGATCGGACGGGGAAGGAATGAGCAGTTCTTC.

Details on this clone: With a much larger clone just one base away, this may be a read error. The rearrangement links TRBV6-2 or TRBV6-3 to TRBJ2-2; 8 nucleotides match TRBD1. Germline CDR1 and CDR2: MNHEY and SVGEGT. The CDR3 spans 14 residues. The ends lost 6 bases at V and 3 bases at J; junction bases unmatched: 3. CDR3 in amino acids: CASSRTGHTGELFF. The DNA of the CDR3 is TGTGCCAGCAGCCGGACAGGGCACACCGGGGAGCTGTTTTTT.

The rearrangement links TRBV6-6 to TRBJ2-1; D perhaps matches TRBD2 (5 bases). The V end was cut by 7 bases, the J end by 3 bases, with 13 bases between. CDR1 and CDR2 from the germline V gene are MNHNY and SVGAGI (reference sequence). The CDR3 length is 14 residues. The CDR3 DNA sequence: TGTGCCAGCAACGCCCCCGGGGACTACAATGAGCAGTTCTTC. It translates to CASNAPGDYNEQFF.

The chain couples TRBV3-1 (or the pseudogene TRBV3-2) to TRBJ2-5; tentative D call: TRBD2 (6 bases). The CDR3 loop spans 16 amino acids. V dropped 0 bases and J dropped 5 bases, with 16 bases sitting between them. Per the germline V gene, CDR1 is LGHDT and CDR2 is YNNKEL (reference sequence). In DNA form, the CDR3 reads TGTGCCAGCAGCCAAGATGGGAGAAGCGGGTGGGAGACCCAGTACTTC. This sequence encodes CASSQDGRSGWETQYF.

The chain has TRBV13 and TRBJ2-7; the match to TRBD1 covers 8 bases. V lost 5 bases and J lost 4; bases outside the gene matches: 13. Germline V lookup: CDR1 PRHDT, CDR2 FYEKMQ (reference sequence). The CDR3 extends over 16 amino acids. The CDR3 coding sequence is TGTGCCAGCAGCATAATACAGGGGGAGACCTCTTACGAGCAGTACTTC. It yields the protein CASSIIQGETSYEQYF.

This clone has just one count. The chain carries TRBV30 and TRBJ1-2; no firm D call. The germline V gene has CDR1 GTSNPN and CDR2 SVGIG (reference sequence). Between the trimmed V and J ends, which lost 3 bases and 5 bases, there was a span of 7 bases. The CDR3 runs to 11 residues. CDR3 protein: CAWRESYGYTF. The CDR3, as DNA: TGTGCCTGGAGGGAGTCGTATGGCTACACCTTC.

The V gene is TRBV18, the J gene TRBJ1-1; 7 nucleotides agree with TRBD1. The CDR3 runs to 14 residues. With 4 bases clipped from V and 3 bases from J, the junction kept 5 bases outside the gene matches. Germline values: CDR1 KGHSH, CDR2 LQKENI. The CDR3 loop is CASSQDRSYTEAFF. The CDR3 DNA sequence: TGTGCCAGCTCACAGGACAGGTCCTACACTGAAGCTTTCTTT.

This clone was seen just once. J is TRBJ2-1 and V is TRBV11-1; possibly TRBD2 for D (5 bases). The CDR3 is made up of 15 amino acids. Trimming shortened V by 4 bases and J by 4 bases, and 14 bases separated the two germline ends. Per the germline V gene, CDR1 is SGHAT and CDR2 is FQDESV (reference sequence). In nucleotides, the CDR3 is TGTGCCAGCAGCTGGACTCAGCCTTCATACAATGAGCAGTTCTTC. It yields the protein CASSWTQPSYNEQFF.

The chain uses TRBV19 and TRBJ2-4, with D hard to call. Germline CDR1 is LNHDA and CDR2 is SQIVND (reference sequence). The V end was cut by 4 bases, the J end by 2 bases, with 6 bases between. This CDR3 contains 13 residues. The CDR3 spells CASSSGTKNIQYF. The CDR3 DNA follows: TGTGCCAGTAGTAGCGGCACCAAAAACATTCAGTACTTC.

In its sample, this clone was seen many times. The chain combines TRBV9 with TRBJ2-2; TRBD2 aligns across 9 bases. CDR1 SGDLS and CDR2 YYNGEE come from the germline V gene. The junction had 15 bases not matched to a gene; V was cut back by 4 bases and J by 2 bases. There are 19 residues in the CDR3. The CDR3 DNA reads as TGTGCCAGCAGCACCAACCTTGGCGGGAGGGCCGTAAACACCGGGGAGCTGTTTTTT. This translates into CASSTNLGGRAVNTGELFF.

The chain links TRBV6-2 or TRBV6-3 to TRBJ2-5, with D maybe TRBD2 (6 bases). Trimming removed 6 bases from V and 5 bases from J, with 22 bases in between. The CDR3 length is 16 residues. From germline, CDR1 is MNHEY and CDR2 SVGEGT. CDR3 residues: CASSPGDFATGETQYF. For the CDR3, the DNA is TGTGCCAGCAGCCCTGGGGACTTTGCGACGGGCGAGACCCAGTACTTC.

The chain combines TRBV29-1 with TRBJ2-1, with TRBD2 identical over 14 bases. CDR3 length: 16 amino acids. Germline V gene lookup returns CDR1 SQVTM and CDR2 ANQGSEA. Trimming removed 4 bases from V and 9 bases from J; junction bases left unmatched: 11. The CDR3 here is CSVGLAGGKLVGEQFF. The CDR3 nucleotides read TGCAGCGTTGGACTAGCGGGAGGGAAATTGGTCGGTGAGCAGTTCTTC.